This T cell receptor (beta chain) was documented in a study of beta chain features in type 1 diabetes. Since all of the isolated RNA was reverse transcribed, expressed TCRB transcripts were what got sequenced. Sequencing used immunoSEQ multiplex PCR; TCRdb keeps in-frame clones, though not all of them. The sample has 620,000 or so clones; 15% to 18% are singletons. The CDR3 is made up of 13 amino acids. Germline V gene sequence: CDR1 GTSNPN, CDR2 SVGIG (reference sequence). Unmatched junction bases numbered 4, after V lost 2 bases and J lost 9 bases. This clone was counted only a few times. The sequencing sample was made of naive CD4+ T cells from blood. The gene calls are TRBV30 and TRBJ1-6; 7 positions agree with TRBD1. The sequence came from a man between 18 and 29 years old in good health. The CDR3 loop is CAWSSTGVSPLHF. CDR3 nucleotide sequence: TGTGCCTGGAGTTCCACAGGGGTTTCACCCCTCCACTTT.